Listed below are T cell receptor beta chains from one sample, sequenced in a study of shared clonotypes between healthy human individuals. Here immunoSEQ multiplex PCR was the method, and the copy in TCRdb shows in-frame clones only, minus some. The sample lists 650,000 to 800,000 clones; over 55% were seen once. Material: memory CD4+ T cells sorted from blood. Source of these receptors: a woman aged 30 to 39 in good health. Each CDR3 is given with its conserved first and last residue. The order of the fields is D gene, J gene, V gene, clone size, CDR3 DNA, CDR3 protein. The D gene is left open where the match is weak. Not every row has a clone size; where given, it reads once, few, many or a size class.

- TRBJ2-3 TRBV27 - TGTGCCAGCAGTTTGACCAGGACCACAGATACGCAGTATTTT CASSLTRTTDTQYF
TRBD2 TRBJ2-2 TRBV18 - TGTGCCAGCTCACCTAACATAGCGGGAGCCGGCACCGGGGAGCTGTTTTTT CASSPNIAGAGTGELFF
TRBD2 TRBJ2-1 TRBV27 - TGTGCCAGCAGTTTGAGGGGCGGGAGGACCTACAATGAGCAGTTCTTC CASSLRGGRTYNEQFF
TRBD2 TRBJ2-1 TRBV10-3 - TGTGCCATCAGTGAGTCGCTAGCGGGGAACAATGAGCAGTTCTTC CAISESLAGNNEQFF
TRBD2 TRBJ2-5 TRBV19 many TGTGCCAGTAGTCCCCTAGCGGGAGCCCAAGAGACCCAGTACTTC CASSPLAGAQETQYF
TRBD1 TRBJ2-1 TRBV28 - TGTGCCAGCAGCCGCCGTGGCGCCGGGACAGGGAACAATGAGCAGTTCTTC CASSRRGAGTGNNEQFF
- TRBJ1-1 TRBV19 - TGTGCCAGTAGTCCCGACCGGGGGAACACTGAAGCTTTCTTT CASSPDRGNTEAFF
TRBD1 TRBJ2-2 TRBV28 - TGTGCCAGCACAGGGTGGGGGACAGGGTACACCGGGGAGCTGTTTTTT CASTGWGTGYTGELFF
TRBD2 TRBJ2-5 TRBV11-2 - TGTGCCAGCAGCAAGACTAGCGGGAGACCGGAGACCCAGTACTTC CASSKTSGRPETQYF
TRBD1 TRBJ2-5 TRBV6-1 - TGTGCCAACAGGGGGTTGTCGGAGACCCAGTACTTC CANRGLSETQYF
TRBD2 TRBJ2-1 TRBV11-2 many TGTGCCAGCAGCTGGGTCTTAGCGGGACACACCTACAATGAGCAGTTCTTC CASSWVLAGHTYNEQFF
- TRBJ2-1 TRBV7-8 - TGTGCCAGCAGCTCGAAGGCAGCCAGGAGGGATGAGCAGTTCTTC CASSSKAARRDEQFF
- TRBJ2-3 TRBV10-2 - TGCGCCAGCAGTGAGTCGAATGCCTACCTCACAGATACGCAGTATTTT CASSESNAYLTDTQYF
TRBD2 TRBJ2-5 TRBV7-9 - TGTGCCAGCAGCCGGGCTAGCGGGACCCAAGAGACCCAGTACTTC CASSRASGTQETQYF
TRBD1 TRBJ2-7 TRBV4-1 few TGCGCCAGCAGCCAAGGACAGGGGGTCTCCTACGAGCAGTACTTC CASSQGQGVSYEQYF
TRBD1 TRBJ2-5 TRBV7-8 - TGTGCCAGCAGACCCTGGGGGACAGGGGGCATTCAAGAGACCCAGTACTTC CASRPWGTGGIQETQYF
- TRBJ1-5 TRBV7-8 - TGTGCCAGCAGCCCCATCCTGACAGGCGCCAATCAGCCCCAGCATTTT CASSPILTGANQPQHF
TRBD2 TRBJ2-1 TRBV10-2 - TGCGCCAGCAGTGGGTTAGCGGGAAACTCCGGGAATGAGCAGTTCTTC CASSGLAGNSGNEQFF
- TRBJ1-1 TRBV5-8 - TGTGCCAGCAGCTTGGAAGTAAGGAACACTGAAGCTTTCTTT CASSLEVRNTEAFF
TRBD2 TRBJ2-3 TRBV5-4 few TGTGCCAGCAGCCTCCGACTAGCGGGAAGTACAGATACGCAGTATTTT CASSLRLAGSTDTQYF
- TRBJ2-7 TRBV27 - TGTGCCAGCAGGTTGAAGGACAGCTACGAGCAGTACTTC CASRLKDSYEQYF
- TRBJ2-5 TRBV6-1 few TGTGCCAGCAGCGAAGGGGCGGTGGCCCAAGAGACCCAGTACTTC CASSEGAVAQETQYF
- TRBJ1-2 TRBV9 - TGTGCCAGCAAAGGACAGTACTATGGCTACACCTTC CASKGQYYGYTF
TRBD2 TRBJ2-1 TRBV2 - TGTGCCAGCAGCGAAAACGGACTAGCCGGCAATGAGCAGTTCTTC CASSENGLAGNEQFF
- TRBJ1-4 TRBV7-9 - TGTGCCAGCAGCACTAACCCAGTTGAAAAACTGTTTTTT CASSTNPVEKLFF
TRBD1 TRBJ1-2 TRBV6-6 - TGTGCCAGCAGTTATCTTGACAGGGACTATGGCTACACCTTC CASSYLDRDYGYTF